This T cell receptor (beta chain) was captured by sequencing in a study of blood T cell repertoires in COVID-19. The wider study: The United States, Italy and Spain provided the acute and convalescent COVID-19 samples. The analysed material was cDNA or gDNA that came from T cells, B-cell-depleted T cells, or PBMCs.

The length of the CDR3 is 14 residues. Germline loops: CDR1 SEHNR, CDR2 FQNEAQ (reference sequence). Trimming took 0 bases from V and 2 from J, leaving 8 bases between them. Original methodology: By means of reference gene primer amplification, nucleated cell counts were estimated. TCRdb's copy holds only in-frame clones and misses some; the assay was immunoSEQ multiplex PCR. V and J calls plus clone size are reproduced from that table; the DNA served to infer D and trimming. The sample includes about 35,000 clones, roughly 80% of them seen just once. Material: peripheral blood. This TCR came from a man aged 50 or older with acute or convalescent COVID-19. The genes are TRBV7-9 and TRBJ2-7; maybe TRBD2 (5 bases). The chain's CDR3 is CASSLADGTYEQYF. The CDR3 DNA reads TGTGCCAGCAGCTTAGCGGACGGGACCTACGAGCAGTACTTC.